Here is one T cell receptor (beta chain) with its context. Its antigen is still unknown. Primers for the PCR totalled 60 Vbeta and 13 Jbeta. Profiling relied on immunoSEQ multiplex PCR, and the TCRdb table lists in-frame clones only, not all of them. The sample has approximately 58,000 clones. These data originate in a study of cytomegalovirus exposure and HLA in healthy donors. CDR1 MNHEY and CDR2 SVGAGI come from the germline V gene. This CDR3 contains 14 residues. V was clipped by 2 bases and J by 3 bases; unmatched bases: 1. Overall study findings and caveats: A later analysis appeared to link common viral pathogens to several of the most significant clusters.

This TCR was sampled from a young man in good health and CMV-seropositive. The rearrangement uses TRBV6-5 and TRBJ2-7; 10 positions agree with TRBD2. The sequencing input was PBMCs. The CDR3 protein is CASSYGLAVYEQYF. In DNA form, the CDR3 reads TGTGCCAGCAGTTACGGACTAGCGGTCTACGAGCAGTACTTC.